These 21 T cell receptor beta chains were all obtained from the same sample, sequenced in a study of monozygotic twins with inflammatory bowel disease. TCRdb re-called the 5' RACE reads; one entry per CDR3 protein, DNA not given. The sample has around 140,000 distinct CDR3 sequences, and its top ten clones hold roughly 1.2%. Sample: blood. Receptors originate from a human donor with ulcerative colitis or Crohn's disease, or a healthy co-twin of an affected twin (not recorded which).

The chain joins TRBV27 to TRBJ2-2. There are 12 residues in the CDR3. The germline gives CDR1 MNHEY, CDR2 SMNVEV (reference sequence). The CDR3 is CASGVRTGELFF.

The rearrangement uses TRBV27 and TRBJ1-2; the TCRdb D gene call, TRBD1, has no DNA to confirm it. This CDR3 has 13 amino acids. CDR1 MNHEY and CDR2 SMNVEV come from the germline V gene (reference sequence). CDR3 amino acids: CASSLRGGIGYTF.

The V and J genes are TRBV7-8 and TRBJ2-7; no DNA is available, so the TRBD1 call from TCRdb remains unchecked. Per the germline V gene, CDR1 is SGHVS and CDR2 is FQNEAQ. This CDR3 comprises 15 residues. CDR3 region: CASSTQHGTSYEQYF.

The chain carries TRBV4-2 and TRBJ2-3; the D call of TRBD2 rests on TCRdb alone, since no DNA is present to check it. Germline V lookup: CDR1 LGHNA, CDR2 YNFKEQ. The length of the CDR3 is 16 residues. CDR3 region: CASSLRLAGDTDTQYF.

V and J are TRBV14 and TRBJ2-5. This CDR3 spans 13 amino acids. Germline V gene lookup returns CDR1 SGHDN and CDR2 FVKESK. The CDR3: CASSQEWSATQYF.

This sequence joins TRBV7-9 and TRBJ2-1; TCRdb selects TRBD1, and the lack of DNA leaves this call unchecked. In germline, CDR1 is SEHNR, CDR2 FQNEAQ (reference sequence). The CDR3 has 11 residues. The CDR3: CASSLGQEQFF.

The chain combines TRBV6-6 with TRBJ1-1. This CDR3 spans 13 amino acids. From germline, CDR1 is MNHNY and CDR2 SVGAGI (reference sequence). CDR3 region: CASGVVENTEAFF.

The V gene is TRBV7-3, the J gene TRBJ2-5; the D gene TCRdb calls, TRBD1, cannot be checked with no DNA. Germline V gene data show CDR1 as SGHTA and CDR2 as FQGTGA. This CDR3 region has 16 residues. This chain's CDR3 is CASSPRGREAAETQYF.

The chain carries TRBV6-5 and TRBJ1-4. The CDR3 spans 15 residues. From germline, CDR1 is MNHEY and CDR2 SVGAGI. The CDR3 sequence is CASSSNRRTNEKLFF.

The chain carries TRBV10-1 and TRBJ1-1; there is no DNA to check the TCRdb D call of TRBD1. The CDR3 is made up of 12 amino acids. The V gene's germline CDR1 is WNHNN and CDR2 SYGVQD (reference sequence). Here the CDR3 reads CASSPWGGEAFF.

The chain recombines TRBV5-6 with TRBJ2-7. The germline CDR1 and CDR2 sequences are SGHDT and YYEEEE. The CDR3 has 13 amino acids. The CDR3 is CASSLAVVYEQYF.

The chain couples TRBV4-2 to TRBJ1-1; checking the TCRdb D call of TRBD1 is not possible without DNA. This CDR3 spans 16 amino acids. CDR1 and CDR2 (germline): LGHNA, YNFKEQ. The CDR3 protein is CASSQHGDRFNTEAFF.

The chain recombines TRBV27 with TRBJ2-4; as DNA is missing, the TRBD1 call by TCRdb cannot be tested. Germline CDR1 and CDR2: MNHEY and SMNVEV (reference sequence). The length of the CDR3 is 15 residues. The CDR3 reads CASSLSGTGMNIQYF.

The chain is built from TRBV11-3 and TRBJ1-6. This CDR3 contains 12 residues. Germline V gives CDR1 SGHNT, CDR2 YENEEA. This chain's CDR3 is CASSLVGSPLHF. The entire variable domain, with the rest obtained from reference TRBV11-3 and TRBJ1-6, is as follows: EAGVVQSPRYKIIEKKQPVAFWCNPISGHNTLYWYLQNLGQGPELLIRYENEEAVDDSQLPKDRFSAERLKGVDSTLKIQPAELGDSAVYLCASSLVGSPLHFGNGTRLTVT.

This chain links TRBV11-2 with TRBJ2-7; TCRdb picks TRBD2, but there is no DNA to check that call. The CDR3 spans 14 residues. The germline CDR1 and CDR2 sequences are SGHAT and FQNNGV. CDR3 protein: CASSAGLAGSGQYF. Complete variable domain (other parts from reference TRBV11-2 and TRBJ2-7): EAGVAQSPRYKIIEKRQSVAFWCNPISGHATLYWYQQILGQGPKLLIQFQNNGVVDDSQLPKDRFSAERLKGVDSTLKIQPAKLEDSAVYLCASSAGLAGSGQYFGPGTRLTVT.

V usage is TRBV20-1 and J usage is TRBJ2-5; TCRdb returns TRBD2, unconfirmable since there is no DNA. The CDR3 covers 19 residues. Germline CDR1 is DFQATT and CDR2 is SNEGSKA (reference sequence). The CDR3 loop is CSAHSRNPGLASRGETQYF.

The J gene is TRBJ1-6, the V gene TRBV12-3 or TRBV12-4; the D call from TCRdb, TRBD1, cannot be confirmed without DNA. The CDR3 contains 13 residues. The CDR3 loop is CAASRDRGSPLHF.

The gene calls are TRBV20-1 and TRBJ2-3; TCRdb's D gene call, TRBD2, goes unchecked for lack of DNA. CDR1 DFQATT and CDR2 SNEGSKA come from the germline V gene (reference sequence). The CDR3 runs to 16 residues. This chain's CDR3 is CSARSRDSLATDTQYF.

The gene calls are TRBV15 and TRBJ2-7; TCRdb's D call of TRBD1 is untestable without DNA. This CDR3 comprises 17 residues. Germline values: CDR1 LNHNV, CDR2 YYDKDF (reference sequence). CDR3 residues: CATSRDLPGTGAYEQYF.

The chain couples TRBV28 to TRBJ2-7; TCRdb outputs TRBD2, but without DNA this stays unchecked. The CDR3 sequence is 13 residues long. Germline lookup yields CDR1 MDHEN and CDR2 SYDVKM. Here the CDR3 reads CASTLSGRYEQYF.

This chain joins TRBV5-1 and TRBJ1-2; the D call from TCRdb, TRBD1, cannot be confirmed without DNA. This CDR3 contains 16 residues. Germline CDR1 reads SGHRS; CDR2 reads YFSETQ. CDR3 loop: CASSLDRTGKLYGYTF.